A selection of T cell receptor beta chains follows, all from one sample in a study of PD-1 blockade in mismatch repair-deficient tumors. Clones were sequenced by immunoSEQ multiplex PCR, and TCRdb holds only the in-frame ones, with some missing. The sample has tens of thousands of clones; about 84% are singletons. The source material was peripheral blood, sampled 12 weeks after starting pembrolizumab. These receptors were obtained from an adult with mismatch repair-deficient cancer. Each CDR3 is given with its conserved first and last residue. The size of a clone is reported for some rows only, either as once, few or many, or as a class for expanded clones.

size	V	J	CDR3
.	TRBV21-1	TRBJ1-2	CASSRQGVYYGYTF
once	TRBV18	TRBJ2-1	CASSPPTRASGYNEQFF
once	TRBV27	TRBJ2-6	CASSGEAGPFSGANVLTF
.	TRBV7-9	TRBJ2-7	CASSSDRDRAYEQYF
.	TRBV29-1	TRBJ2-2	CSARGPGNTGELFF
.	TRBV7-9	TRBJ1-1	CASSLGQLTGGKGFTEAFF
few	TRBV4-3	TRBJ2-7	CASSTHDGPAWEQYF
.	TRBV4-3	TRBJ2-2	CASSQPLALNTGELFF
.	TRBV27	TRBJ2-1	CASKIGSYNEQFF
.	TRBV7-6	TRBJ1-1	CASSLSDRGYSEAFF
few	TRBV9	TRBJ2-7	CASSPGGGSGSYEQYF
.	TRBV27	TRBJ2-2	CASRLTAAYTGELFF
.	TRBV6-4	TRBJ1-2	CASSERGYGYTF
.	TRBV10-3	TRBJ2-3	CAISESRLAGATDTQYF
.	TRBV19	TRBJ1-1	CASSIGDLSTEAFF
once	TRBV5-4	TRBJ2-3	CASSLRTGGEDTQYF
.	TRBV5-3	TRBJ1-1	CARSPYMNTEAFF
.	TRBV18	TRBJ1-1	CASSSHPDEAFF
.	TRBV6-1	TRBJ2-7	CASSVARSFSYEQYF
.	TRBV19	TRBJ2-1	CASSEGGRNEQFF
.	TRBV6-5	TRBJ2-2	CASEPGLAGTGELFF
.	TRBV19	TRBJ1-5	CASSIRATSNQPQHF
.	TRBV9	TRBJ2-7	CASSVGKSLGYEQYF
.	TRBV27	TRBJ2-3	CASSWRGAGSTQYF
.	TRBV9	TRBJ2-1	CASSYGLGVEQFF
.	TRBV6-5	TRBJ2-7	CASTQGRVYEQYF
once	TRBV27	TRBJ1-3	CASSLDSHKLDSGNTIYF
.	TRBV29-1	TRBJ1-1	CSVGIQGRNTEAFF